This T cell receptor beta chain emerged from a study of T cells after yellow fever vaccination. The wider study: Preparation of fractions with low cell numbers was performed using SMART-Seq v4 Ultra Low Input. Study-wide results and caveats: A weaker secondary response peaked on day 5, the primary on day 15. Detected again after the booster were most primary-vaccination clones, at almost 97% CD4 and 70% to 90% CD8.

A single record per CDR3 protein comes from TCRdb applying MiXCR to the 5' RACE reads. Of hundreds of thousands of distinct CDR3 sequences in the sample, 9.5% to 15% were seen once. The germline gives CDR1 KGHSH, CDR2 LQKENI. The V gene end was trimmed by 5 bases and the J gene end by 0 bases; junction bases not matched to a gene: 2. The CDR3 covers 15 residues. A remark on this clonotype: Antigen unknown.

The material sequenced was CD4+ T cells sorted from PBMCs, taken 15 days after the yellow fever booster vaccination. The J gene is TRBJ2-3, the V gene TRBV18; 10 nucleotides match TRBD2. This sequence was found in a man aged 18 to 30 who received the YFV17D yellow fever vaccine. The CDR3 DNA follows: TGTGCCAGCTCAGCACTAGCGGGGAGCACAGATACGCAGTATTTT. This codes for CASSALAGSTDTQYF.